This note documents a single TCR beta chain sequence. The antigen remains undetermined. These data originate in a study of OX40 agonist ivuxolimab in advanced cancers. Study background: While on treatment, patients had intravenous ivuxolimab at 0.01 to 10 mg/kg every 2 weeks.

General study points: At doses 0.1 to 3.0 mg/kg, CD4+ and CD8+ clones expanded. What antigens the expanded peripheral T cells recognized was never established. Clonal expansion was among the lowest in partial responders at 0.1-3.0 mg/kg, especially CD8+.

Sequenced by immunoSEQ multiplex PCR; TCRdb stores in-frame clones only, minus some. The data contain 55,000 to 80,000 clones, over 75% of them seen just once; the ten biggest clones take up 1%. Losses at the gene ends were 0 bases for V and 6 bases for J; bases not matched to a gene: 5. Germline loops: CDR1 LGHNA, CDR2 YSLEER. This CDR3 region has 15 residues. Material: CD4+ or CD8+ T cells sorted from blood, obtained in a trial of the OX40 agonist ivuxolimab. The TCR was taken from an adult with an advanced solid tumor such as melanoma, head and neck, liver or kidney cancer. V usage is TRBV4-3 and J usage is TRBJ2-5; 9 nucleotides agree with TRBD1. The CDR3 here is CASSQDRTGVQTQYF. Written as DNA, the CDR3 is TGCGCCAGCAGCCAAGATCGGACAGGGGTGCAGACCCAGTACTTC.